This T cell receptor (beta chain) was observed in a study of T cells after yellow fever vaccination. Study findings and constraints: The booster saw the reappearance of most primary-vaccination clones (nearly 98% CD4, roughly 90% CD8).

A single record per CDR3 protein comes from TCRdb applying MiXCR to the 5' RACE reads. This sample has 150,000 to 200,000 distinct CDR3 sequences, with 9.5% to 11% found just once. CDR3 length: 18 residues. CDR1 and CDR2 (germline): MNHEY, SVGEGT. With regard to this clonotype: The antigen is not known. One end of the junction does not line up with germline, which may come from a read error.

The sequence was collected from a man younger than 35 who received the YFV17D yellow fever vaccine. The chain uses TRBV6-2 or TRBV6-3 and TRBJ2-3; 11 bases map to TRBD1. The sample was CD8+ T cells sorted from PBMCs, taken 15 days after the yellow fever booster vaccination. In nucleotides, the CDR3 is TGTGACAGCACCCTGGACAGGGGGCTTCTCCTTGGCACAGATACGCAGTATTTT. Protein product: CDSTLDRGLLLGTDTQYF.